A single sample gave rise to the 26 T cell receptor beta chains below, sequenced in a study of T cells in Graves' hyperthyroidism and ophthalmopathy. TCR beta CDR3 regions were amplified from RNA. The HTBI primer set was used in a first-round RT-PCR of the TCR CDR3. TCRdb analysed the multiplex PCR reads with MiXCR anew, one entry per CDR3 protein. The sample carries over 550,000 distinct CDR3 sequences, around 17% recorded once. The sequenced sample was blood. These receptors all come from a woman aged 18-35 years with Graves' hyperthyroidism.

The sample holds many counts of this clonotype. The chain employs TRBV27 and TRBJ2-7, with 8 positions matching TRBD2. This CDR3 is built from 12 residues. Germline assignment: CDR1 MNHEY and CDR2 SMNVEV (reference sequence). V shed 4 bases, J shed 6 bases, and the junction held 2 bases outside the gene matches. The CDR3 loop is CASSSGGSEQYF. The CDR3 DNA is TGTGCCAGCAGTTCGGGAGGGTCCGAGCAGTACTTC.

At least ten counts were recorded for this clonotype. V and J are TRBV2 and TRBJ2-1; tentatively, D is TRBD2 (6 bases). CDR1 is SNHLY, CDR2 FYNNEI, per germline. V was clipped by 5 bases and J by 4 bases, with 12 bases between them. The length of the CDR3 is 14 residues. The CDR3 protein is CASSFGLPYNEQFF. The CDR3 region has the DNA TGTGCCAGCAGTTTTGGACTACCGTACAATGAGCAGTTCTTC.

The chain recombines TRBV6-5 with TRBJ2-1, with 7 bases matching TRBD1. V lost 0 bases and J lost 2; bases outside the gene matches: 4. Germline CDR1 reads MNHEY; CDR2 reads SVGAGI. CDR3 length: 16 residues. The CDR3 bases are TGTGCCAGCAGTTACTCAGGGGACAGTGCCTACAATGAGCAGTTCTTC. Translated, it gives CASSYSGDSAYNEQFF.

There are many counts of this clonotype. This chain links TRBV7-2 with TRBJ2-7; TRBD2 might be the D (6 bases). Per germline, CDR1 SGHTA and CDR2 FQGNSA. This CDR3 spans 15 amino acids. V lost 5 bases and J 5 bases, leaving 19 bases between the germline ends. The CDR3 region has the DNA TGTGCCAGCAGCCCGGTCGCCGGGAGTCCAAACGAGCAGTACTTC. Translated: CASSPVAGSPNEQYF.

This clonotype was counted ten times or more. The chain is built from TRBV13 and TRBJ1-2; 9 bases are shared with TRBD1. Trimming took 2 bases from V and 7 from J; bases not matched to a gene: 20. Germline V lookup: CDR1 PRHDT, CDR2 FYEKMQ (reference sequence). CDR3 length: 19 amino acids. The CDR3: CASSLYLNLGTGFNRGYTF. CDR3 nucleotides: TGTGCCAGCAGCTTATATCTTAATCTGGGGACAGGGTTTAATCGTGGCTACACCTTC. The full variable domain, completed using reference TRBV13 and TRBJ1-2, is AAGVIQSPRHLIKEKRETATLKCYPIPRHDTVYWYQQGPGQDPQFLISFYEKMQSDKGSIPDRFSAQQFSDYHSELNMSSLELGDSALYFCASSLYLNLGTGFNRGYTFGSGTRLTVV.

This clonotype has ten or more counts. CDR3 nucleotides: TGTGCCAGCAACAACAGGGACTCTGACGAGCAGTACTTC. Translating it yields CASNNRDSDEQYF. This rearrangement joins TRBV11-3 to TRBJ2-7, with D perhaps matching TRBD1 or TRBD2 (6 bases each). This CDR3 is built from 13 residues. In germline, CDR1 is SGHNT, CDR2 YENEEA. V lost 7 bases and J lost 5, with 15 bases in between.

This clonotype came up many times. CDR3 region: CASSVDRVYGYTF. In DNA form, the CDR3 reads TGTGCCAGCAGTGTCGACAGGGTATATGGCTACACCTTC. This chain connects TRBV12-3 or TRBV12-4 to TRBJ1-2, with TRBD1 matching over 7 bases. CDR3 length: 13 amino acids. With V trimmed by 5 bases and J by 5 bases, 5 bases remained unmatched.

Turning to this clonotype: A read error may produce the germline difference seen at one junction end. The chain combines TRBV5-1 with TRBJ2-3; 7 nucleotides align to TRBD1. CDR3 length equals 15 residues. Germline lookup yields CDR1 SGHRS and CDR2 YFSETQ. CDR3 residues: CTSSFPTGKGDTQYF. The CDR3 DNA sequence: TGCACCAGCAGCTTTCCGACAGGGAAAGGAGATACGCAGTATTTT.

In this sample, this clonotype turned up a few times. This chain uses TRBV5-1 with TRBJ2-1, with D perhaps TRBD2 (6 bases). From germline, CDR1 is SGHRS and CDR2 YFSETQ. This CDR3 is built from 15 residues. V gave up 3 bases and J gave up 1 base, with 11 bases separating them. This CDR3 is CASSYSSGSYNEQFF. CDR3 bases: TGCGCCAGCAGCTATAGTAGCGGATCCTACAATGAGCAGTTCTTC.

This clonotype was seen a few times. V gene TRBV24-1 combines with J gene TRBJ1-1; no firm D call. Germline lookup yields CDR1 KGHDR and CDR2 SFDVKD. The CDR3 runs to 13 residues. V was pared by 9 bases and J by 2 bases, with 12 bases between. The CDR3 DNA reads TGTGCCACCCGGGGTCCAGGTAACACTGAAGCTTTCTTT. It yields the protein CATRGPGNTEAFF.

The chain uses TRBV28 and TRBJ1-6, with 9 positions matching TRBD1. Germline V gene data show CDR1 as MDHEN and CDR2 as SYDVKM. The CDR3 has 16 residues. V shed 5 bases and J 5 bases; nucleotides not matched to a gene: 7. CDR3 nucleotide sequence: TGTGCCAGCAGTCCACCGGACAGGGGTGATAATTCACCCCTCCACTTT. Its translation is CASSPPDRGDNSPLHF.

The chain recombines TRBV29-1 with TRBJ2-3; 11 bases agree with TRBD1. The J segment lost 5 bases and the V segment lost 3 bases, leaving 4 bases of the junction unmatched. Germline CDR1 reads SQVTM; CDR2 reads ANQGSEA. The CDR3 contains 14 residues. The CDR3 region has the DNA TGCAGCGTTGAGAGGACAGGGGGCTTAGATACGCAGTATTTT. It yields the protein CSVERTGGLDTQYF.

The rearrangement joins TRBV5-8 to TRBJ2-7; D unresolved. Trimming took 5 bases from V and 0 from J, leaving 15 bases between them. CDR3 length: 15 residues. Per the germline V gene, CDR1 is SGHTS and CDR2 is YDEGEE. The chain's CDR3 is CASRDGPLYSYEQYF. The CDR3 nucleotides read TGTGCCAGCAGAGATGGCCCCCTTTACTCCTACGAGCAGTACTTC.

Notes on this clonotype: A much larger clone sits a single nucleotide away, making a read error possible. V gene TRBV27 combines with J gene TRBJ1-5; 7 bases map to TRBD1. The germline V gene has CDR1 MNHEY and CDR2 SMNVEV (reference sequence). The CDR3 has 14 amino acids. V dropped 6 bases and J dropped 3; count of bases not matched to a gene: 5. The CDR3 sequence: CASRLTGNNQPQHF. In nucleotides, the CDR3 is TGTGCCAGCAGGCTGACAGGGAACAATCAGCCCCAGCATTTT.

This clonotype was observed a few times. The genes are TRBV6-1 and TRBJ2-1; 9 bases match TRBD1. Trimming removed 5 bases from V and 10 bases from J; junction bases left unmatched: 6. From germline, CDR1 is MNHNS and CDR2 SASEGT. This CDR3 has 13 residues. The CDR3 DNA reads as TGTGCCAGCAGTCACCGGGACAGGGACGAGCAGTTCTTC. Residues: CASSHRDRDEQFF.

This clonotype was seen many times. V usage is TRBV5-1 and J usage is TRBJ2-7; 9 positions match TRBD1. The V gene's germline CDR1 is SGHRS and CDR2 YFSETQ. Trimming removed 1 base from V and 6 bases from J; junction bases left unmatched: 8. The CDR3 totals 15 residues. Here the CDR3 reads CASSLTGGLTGEQYF. The CDR3 coding sequence is TGCGCCAGCAGCTTGACAGGGGGCTTAACTGGCGAGCAGTACTTC.

This clonotype was seen a handful of times. The genes are TRBV29-1 and TRBJ2-2; 10 bases map to TRBD2. CDR3 length equals 15 residues. Per the germline V gene, CDR1 is SQVTM and CDR2 is ANQGSEA. Trimming removed 5 bases from V and 7 bases from J; junction bases left unmatched: 10. This chain's CDR3 is CSVPGAGGPFGELFF. The CDR3 DNA is TGCAGCGTTCCCGGAGCGGGAGGGCCGTTCGGGGAGCTGTTTTTT.

The V call is TRBV19, the J call TRBJ1-3, with D possibly being TRBD1 (5 bases). Trimming stripped 3 bases from V and 3 bases from J, with 12 bases between. The CDR3 is 15 amino acids. Germline CDR1 reads LNHDA; CDR2 reads SQIVND (reference sequence). CDR3 loop: CASSMRTRVGNTIYF. The CDR3 nucleotides read TGTGCCAGTAGTATGCGGACACGGGTTGGAAACACCATATATTTT.

Many counts were recorded for this clonotype. V is TRBV6-2 or TRBV6-3 and J is TRBJ2-3, with 9 bases identical to TRBD1. Trimming cost V 6 bases and J 3 bases; bases outside gene matches: 4. Germline CDR1 and CDR2: MNHEY and SVGEGT. The CDR3 contains 14 residues. The CDR3 nucleotides are TGTGCCAGCAGAACCGGGACAGGGACAGATACGCAGTATTTT. Translation gives CASRTGTGTDTQYF.

In this sample, this clonotype turned up many times. The genes are TRBV4-2 and TRBJ2-3; 9 bases line up with TRBD2. The germline V gene encodes CDR1 LGHNA and CDR2 YNFKEQ. CDR3 length: 16 amino acids. Trimming took 0 bases from V and 4 from J; bases not matched to a gene: 5. For the CDR3, the DNA is TGTGCCAGCAGCCAAGAGAGGCGGGGGGGCCCAGATACGCAGTATTTT. Its translation: CASSQERRGGPDTQYF.

V and J are TRBV4-1 and TRBJ1-1; D is unclear. Germline CDR1 and CDR2: MGHRA and YSYEKL. CDR3 size: 16 residues. V was clipped by 0 bases and J by 4 bases, with 15 bases between them. The chain's CDR3 is CASSQDRYPPRTEAFF. The CDR3 DNA is TGCGCCAGCAGCCAAGACCGCTACCCTCCGCGCACTGAAGCTTTCTTT.

This clonotype was counted ten times or more. The V gene is TRBV12-3 or TRBV12-4, the J gene TRBJ1-1; D gene unclear. Between the trimmed V and J ends, which lost 3 bases and 8 bases, there was a span of 10 bases. The CDR3 is 12 amino acids. This CDR3 reads CASSLFGTEAFF. The CDR3 DNA sequence: TGTGCCAGCAGTTTGTTCGGCACGGAAGCTTTCTTT.

The chain combines TRBV4-1 with TRBJ2-7; 9 bases are shared with TRBD2. The CDR3 is 15 residues long. V trimming: 3 bases; J trimming: 3 bases; junction bases outside the gene matches: 6. CDR1 MGHRA and CDR2 YSYEKL come from the germline V gene. Here the CDR3 reads CASSQPTSGDYEQYF. Written as DNA, the CDR3 is TGCGCCAGCAGCCAGCCGACTAGCGGAGACTACGAGCAGTACTTC.

The chain links TRBV6-2 or TRBV6-3 to TRBJ2-7; D perhaps matches TRBD2 (6 bases). Trimming left V 5 bases short and J 5 bases short, with 16 bases between. This CDR3 comprises 14 residues. The germline V gene has CDR1 MNHEY and CDR2 SVGEGT. The CDR3 coding sequence is TGTGCCAGCAGTGAGCCCGGGCCGGGGGACGAGCAGTACTTC. Protein sequence: CASSEPGPGDEQYF.

This clonotype has a count of ten or more. V usage is TRBV7-9 and J usage is TRBJ2-7; 9 bases line up with TRBD2. The J segment lost 4 bases and the V segment lost 5 bases, leaving 12 bases of the junction unmatched. Per the germline V gene, CDR1 is SEHNR and CDR2 is FQNEAQ (reference sequence). The CDR3 length is 16 residues. The CDR3 loop reads CASSNPMIAGEYEQYF. The CDR3 bases are TGTGCCAGCAGCAACCCCATGATAGCGGGAGAGTACGAGCAGTACTTC. Full variable domain (remainder filled in from reference TRBV7-9 and TRBJ2-7): DTGVSQNPRHKITKRGQNVTFRCDPISEHNRLYWYRQTLGQGPEFLTYFQNEAQLEKSRLLSDRFSAERPKGSFSTLEIQRTEQGDSAMYLCASSNPMIAGEYEQYFGPGTRLTVT.

The gene calls are TRBV20-1 and TRBJ2-1; the match to TRBD1 covers 10 bases. The CDR3 runs 16 residues. CDR1 DFQATT and CDR2 SNEGSKA come from the germline V gene (reference sequence). Trimming removed 4 bases from V and 3 bases from J; junction bases left unmatched: 9. The CDR3 DNA follows: TGCAGTGCTACCGACCCCGGGACAGGGGACTACAATGAGCAGTTCTTC. It encodes CSATDPGTGDYNEQFF.